The TCR beta chain described here comes from a study of T cells in localized non-small cell lung cancer (TCRdb year 2020). Looking at the study overall: The study examined T cell repertoires in under 300 patients with early-stage NSCLC and compared tumors with uninvolved tumor-adjacent lungs. The cohort consisted of under 300 treatment-naive NSCLC patients whose localized lung tumors had been resected. Of the NSCLC patients, about 130 were male and 107 were female, and the mean age was about 69 years. The full study reports these points: The highest T cell clonality was observed in uninvolved tumor-adjacent lung, where clonality exceeded that of tumor, suggesting that antigenic responses were more focused in uninvolved tumor-adjacent lung. Because of the exploratory design, TCR variables were selected using unadjusted p-values without false-discovery rate correction. A median of 57 of the top 100 tumor clones turned up in the paired uninvolved adjacent lung, and roughly 28 of those clones also ranked among the top 100 of that same adjacent lung. Higher T cell density in blood was associated with longer overall survival, whereas higher clonality in adjacent lung was associated with shorter survival. Multi-region tumor sequencing was not performed, so intratumor heterogeneity could not be excluded.

Inclusive of the bounding cysteine and phenylalanine, the CDR3 is 16 residues long. The DNA shown is the 48-base CDR3, in frame from base 1. The germline V gene gives CDR1 as MDHEN and CDR2 as SYDVKM. V is cut by 4 bases and J by 5 bases, and the space between the germline ends is 18 bases. TCR beta CDR3 regions were sequenced from DNA using the immunoSEQ Assay. The authors' analysis ran thus. To compute T cell density, TCR beta template counts were normalized to usable DNA, which was estimated by amplifying housekeeping genes. Richness was estimated using the preseqR package, with extrapolation to 400,000 templates for PBMC samples and to 120,000 templates for tissue samples. Clonality was defined by subtracting Pielou's evenness from one. Tissue-enriched TCRs were identified through differential abundance testing performed on productive amino-acid clonotypes, with a minimum total count of 5 and an alpha of 0.1. The Jaccard Index and the Morisita Overlap Index were used to measure how much the repertoires overlapped between compartments. TCR beta CDR3s were clustered by GLIPH together with public tetramer-defined viral CDR3s, and at least three viral sequences plus V-gene enrichment were required for viral motifs. TCRdb retrieved this table from immuneACCESS and kept in-frame rearrangements only. Not all clones are present; in checked studies, unresolved V genes account for under half, and no reason is known for the remainder. The V and J calls and the clone size are those of that table, but D and trimming were determined from the DNA. The sample table shows over 45,000 clones, and 85% to 90% are seen once. The top ten constitute 22% of the sample.

This clone showed up just a few times. The specificity of this receptor is unknown. No base qualities exist here, and no much larger clone lies one base off it. At diagnosis, peripheral blood, uninvolved tumor-adjacent lung and tumor were collected and stored as a combination of fresh-frozen and FFPE material. For TCR repertoire profiling, the blood samples were analyzed as peripheral blood mononuclear cells. Sequencing was performed on peripheral blood, taken before any cancer treatment. The chain was built from TRBV28 and TRBJ2-1, with TRBD1 tentatively as D gene (6 bases match). The TCR originated in a man aged 40 to 75 with stage I squamous cell lung carcinoma. The DNA sequence reads TGTGCCAGCAGTTCCGTCATCAAGGGGGTCAACAATGAGCAGTTCTTC. This codes for CASSSVIKGVNNEQFF.